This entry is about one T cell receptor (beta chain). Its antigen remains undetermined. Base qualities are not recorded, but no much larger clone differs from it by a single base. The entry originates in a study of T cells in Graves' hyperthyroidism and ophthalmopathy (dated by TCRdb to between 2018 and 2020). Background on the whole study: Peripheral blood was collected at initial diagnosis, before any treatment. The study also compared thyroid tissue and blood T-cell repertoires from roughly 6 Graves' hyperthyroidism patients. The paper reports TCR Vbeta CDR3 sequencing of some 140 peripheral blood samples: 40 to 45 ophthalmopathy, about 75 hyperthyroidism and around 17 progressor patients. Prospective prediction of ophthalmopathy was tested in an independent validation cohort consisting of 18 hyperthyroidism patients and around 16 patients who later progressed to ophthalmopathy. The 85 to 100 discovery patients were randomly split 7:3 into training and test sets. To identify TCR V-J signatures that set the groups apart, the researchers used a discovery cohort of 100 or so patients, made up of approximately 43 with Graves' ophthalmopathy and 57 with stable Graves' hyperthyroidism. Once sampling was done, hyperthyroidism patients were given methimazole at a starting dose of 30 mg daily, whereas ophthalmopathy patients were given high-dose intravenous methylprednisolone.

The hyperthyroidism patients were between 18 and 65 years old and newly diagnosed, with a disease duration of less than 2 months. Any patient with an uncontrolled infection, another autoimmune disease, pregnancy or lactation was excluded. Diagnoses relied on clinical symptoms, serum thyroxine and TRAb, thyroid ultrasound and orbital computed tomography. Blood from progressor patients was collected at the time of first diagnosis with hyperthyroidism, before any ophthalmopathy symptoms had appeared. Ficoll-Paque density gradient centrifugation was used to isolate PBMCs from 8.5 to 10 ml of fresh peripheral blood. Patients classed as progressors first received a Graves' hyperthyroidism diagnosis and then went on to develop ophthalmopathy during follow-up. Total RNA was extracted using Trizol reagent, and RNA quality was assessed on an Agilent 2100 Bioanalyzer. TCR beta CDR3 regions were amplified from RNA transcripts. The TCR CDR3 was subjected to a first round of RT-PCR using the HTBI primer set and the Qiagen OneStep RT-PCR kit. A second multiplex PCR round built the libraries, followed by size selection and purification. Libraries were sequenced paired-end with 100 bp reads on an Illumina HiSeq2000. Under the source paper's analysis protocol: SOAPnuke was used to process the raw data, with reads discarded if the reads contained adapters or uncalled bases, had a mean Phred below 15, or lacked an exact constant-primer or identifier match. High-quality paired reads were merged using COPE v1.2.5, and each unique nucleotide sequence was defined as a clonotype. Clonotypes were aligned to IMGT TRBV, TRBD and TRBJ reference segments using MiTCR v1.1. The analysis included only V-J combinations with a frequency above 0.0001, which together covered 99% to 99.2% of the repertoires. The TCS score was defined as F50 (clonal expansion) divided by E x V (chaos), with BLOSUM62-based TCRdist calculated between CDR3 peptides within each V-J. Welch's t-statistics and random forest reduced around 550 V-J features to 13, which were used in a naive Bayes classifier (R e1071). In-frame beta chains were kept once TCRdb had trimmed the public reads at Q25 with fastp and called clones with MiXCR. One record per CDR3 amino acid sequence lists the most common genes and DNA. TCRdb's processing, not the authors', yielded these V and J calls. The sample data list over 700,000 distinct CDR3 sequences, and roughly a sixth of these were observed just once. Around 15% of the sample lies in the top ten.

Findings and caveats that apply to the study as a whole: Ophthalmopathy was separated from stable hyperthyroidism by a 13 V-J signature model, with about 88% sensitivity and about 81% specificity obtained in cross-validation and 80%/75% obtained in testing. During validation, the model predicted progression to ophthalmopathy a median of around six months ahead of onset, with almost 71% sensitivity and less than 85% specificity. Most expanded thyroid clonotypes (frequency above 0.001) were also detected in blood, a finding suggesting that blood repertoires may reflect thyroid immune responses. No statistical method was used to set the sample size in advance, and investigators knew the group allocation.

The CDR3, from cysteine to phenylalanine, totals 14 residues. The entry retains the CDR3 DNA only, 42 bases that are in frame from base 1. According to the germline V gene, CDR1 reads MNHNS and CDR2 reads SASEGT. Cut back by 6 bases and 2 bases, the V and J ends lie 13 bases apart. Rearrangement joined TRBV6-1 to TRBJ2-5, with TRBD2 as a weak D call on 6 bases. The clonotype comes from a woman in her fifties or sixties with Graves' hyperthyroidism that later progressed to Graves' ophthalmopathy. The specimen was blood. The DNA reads TGTGCCAGCAGCGTAAGACGGGGGCAAGAGACCCAGTACTTC. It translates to CASSVRRGQETQYF.